This TCR beta chain was identified during a study of regulatory dendritic cells for organ transplantation (dated by TCRdb to about 2017). Context from the whole study: Sorted naive and memory CD4+ and CD8+ T cells had their TCRbeta repertoires sequenced both before and after allostimulation with either regulatory or mature dendritic cells. Points the paper makes about the study in general: Only a couple of subjects were sequenced, and considerable between-individual heterogeneity in the alloreactive memory CD8+ T cell pool was noted by the authors. In both subjects, allostimulation led to expansion of memory CD8+ clones, although regulatory dendritic cells appeared to cause more limited expansion than mature dendritic cells did. Repertoires were highly diverse in naive CD4+ and CD8+ T cells, less diverse in memory cells, and most oligoclonal in memory CD8+ cells. Among the resting subsets, the most alloreactive TCR clonotypes were found in memory CD8+ T cells.

V gives up 4 bases and J gives up 3 bases, and the segment between their germline ends measures 18 bases. The CDR1 and CDR2 encoded by the germline V gene are SGHRS and YFSETQ. The CDR3 goes from the cysteine to the phenylalanine over 16 residues. The sequence is cut down to CDR3 DNA, 48 bases in frame from base 1. FACS was used to sort CD4+ or CD8+ cells into naive T cells (CD45RA+) and memory T cells (CD45RO+). A couple of healthy control subjects provided the T cells used for TCR sequencing. Sorted T cell subsets that were not stimulated were used as baseline controls for the mixed lymphocyte reactions. The Qiagen DNeasy Blood & Tissue Kit was used to extract genomic DNA. Turning to this clone: The clone's antigen remains unknown. Base qualities are not provided; no much larger clone lies one nucleotide away.

Multiplexed two-step PCR with Vbeta-specific forward primers and Jbeta-specific reverse primers was used to amplify TCRbeta CDR3 regions. Through the immunoSEQ service, TCRbeta libraries were sequenced on an Illumina instrument. On the authors' methods: IMGT annotation was used to assign V, D and J genes, and synthetic CDR3 analogues were used to correct counts for multiplex PCR bias. The immunoSEQ Analyzer calculated repertoire clonality as one minus the normalized Shannon entropy. Clonal expansion was defined by Fisher's exact test with Benjamini-Hochberg false discovery rate control, using two-tailed P<0.01. Here the immuneACCESS table is served through TCRdb, limited to in-frame sequences with V and J called. Missing clones are a known gap in these copies; in checked studies unresolved V genes cover under half, and the rest lacks a known reason. D and trimming come from the DNA, and the V and J calls and clone size come from that table. This sample gives around 30,000 clones in total; over 60% of them show up just once. In total, the top ten clones hold 2% to 2.5% of the sample.

The material sequenced was memory CD4+ T cells from blood. The cell subset or site label, read with the paper, signifies: CD45RO+ memory T cells. The chain uses TRBV5-1 and TRBJ2-3; TRBD2 might be the D gene, on 6 matching bases. The receptor was derived from a human donor in good health. The CDR3 region reads CASSPRDSIGTDTQYF. In nucleotides, the sequence is TGCGCCAGCAGCCCCCGGGACTCAATCGGGACAGATACGCAGTATTTT.